This TCR beta chain came from a study of blood T cell repertoires in COVID-19. Study details: Sites in the United States, Italy and Spain provided acute and convalescent COVID-19 samples. PBMCs, B-cell-depleted T cells, or T cells provided the cDNA or gDNA that made up the material.

Source study methods: Researchers report that nucleated cell counts were estimated from reference gene primer amplification. Produced via immunoSEQ multiplex PCR; TCRdb's table is partial and in-frame only. The DNA was the basis for D and trimming; V, J and clone size are from that table. Here the sample spans about 88,000 clones, about 87% being singletons. This CDR3 region has 13 residues. CDR1 and CDR2 (germline): MNHEY, SVGAGI. Trimming took 5 bases from V and 4 from J, leaving 11 bases between them. The sequence derives from a man at least 80 years old with acute or convalescent COVID-19. Sequenced sample: peripheral blood. The chain links TRBV6-5 to TRBJ1-2; D gene uncertain. Written as DNA, the CDR3 is TGTGCCAGCAGTCCTTCATCAGGCTATGGCTACACCTTC. Translated, it gives CASSPSSGYGYTF.